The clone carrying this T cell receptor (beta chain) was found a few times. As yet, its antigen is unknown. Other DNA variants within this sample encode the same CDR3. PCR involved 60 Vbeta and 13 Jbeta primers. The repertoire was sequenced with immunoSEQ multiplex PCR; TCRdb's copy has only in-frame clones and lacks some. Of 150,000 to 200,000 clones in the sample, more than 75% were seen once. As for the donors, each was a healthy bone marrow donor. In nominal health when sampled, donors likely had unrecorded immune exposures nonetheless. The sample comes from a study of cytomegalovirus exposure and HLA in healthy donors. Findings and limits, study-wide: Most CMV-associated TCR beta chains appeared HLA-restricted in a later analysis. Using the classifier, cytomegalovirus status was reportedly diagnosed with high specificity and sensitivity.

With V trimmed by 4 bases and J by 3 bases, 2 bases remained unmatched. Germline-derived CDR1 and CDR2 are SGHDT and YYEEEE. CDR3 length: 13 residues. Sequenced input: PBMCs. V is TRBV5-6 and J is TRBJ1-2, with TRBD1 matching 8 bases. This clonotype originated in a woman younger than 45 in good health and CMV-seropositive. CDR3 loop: CASSPGQDYGYTF. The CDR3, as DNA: TGTGCCAGCAGCCCGGGACAGGACTATGGCTACACCTTC. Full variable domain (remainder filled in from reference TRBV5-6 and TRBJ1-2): DAGVTQSPTHLIKTRGQQVTLRCSPKSGHDTVSWYQQALGQGPQFIFQYYEEEERQRGNFPDRFSGHQFPNYSSELNVNALLLGDSALYLCASSPGQDYGYTFGSGTRLTVV.